Sequencing of this TCR beta chain was carried out in a study of blood T cell repertoires in COVID-19. Study-wide context: From T cells, B-cell-depleted T cells, or PBMCs came the material, which was cDNA or gDNA.

Clones were read by immunoSEQ multiplex PCR, and TCRdb kept only the in-frame ones, dropping some. The sample records roughly 150,000 clones, 80% to 85% being singletons. Germline CDR1 MNHEY, CDR2 SVGAGI. The CDR3 sequence is 16 residues long. With 0 bases removed from V and 0 bases from J, the gap between germline ends came to 9 bases. Clinical histories supplied by participants themselves formed the basis of cohort assignment. The source material was PBMCs or T cells enriched from blood (not recorded which). The chain is built from TRBV6-5 and TRBJ1-3; D is uncertain. This TCR came from a man in his 70s who had been exposed to COVID-19. CDR3 loop: CASSYSTPGSGNTIYF. In nucleotides, the CDR3 is TGTGCCAGCAGTTACTCGACGCCGGGCTCTGGAAACACCATATATTTT.